The 25 T cell receptor beta chains presented below share a single source sample, sequenced in a study of T cells in Graves' hyperthyroidism and ophthalmopathy. Regions amplified from RNA transcripts were the TCR beta CDR3 regions. Carried out on the TCR CDR3, a first-round RT-PCR used the HTBI primer set. TCRdb ran MiXCR on the multiplex PCR reads and lists one entry per CDR3 protein. The sample contains roughly 720,000 distinct CDR3 sequences, 17% of which appear only once. The source material was blood. All receptors derive from a middle-aged man with Graves' hyperthyroidism.

The chain combines TRBV11-2 with TRBJ1-2; no definite D call. The ends were cut back, 0 bases at V and 7 bases at J, with 9 bases in the middle. This CDR3 is built from 13 residues. CDR1 and CDR2 (germline): SGHAT, FQNNGV. The CDR3 protein is CASSLDLLVGYTF. CDR3 nucleotides: TGTGCCAGCAGCTTAGATCTTCTGGTTGGCTACACCTTC.

This clonotype was recorded many times. The chain combines TRBV24-1 with TRBJ1-2, with 7 positions matching TRBD1. Trimming at V came to 4 bases and at J to 4 bases, leaving 11 bases not matched to a gene. The CDR3 has 16 amino acids. Germline V lookup: CDR1 KGHDR, CDR2 SFDVKD. The CDR3 sequence is CATSDPGTEGGYGYTF. In nucleotides, the CDR3 is TGTGCCACCAGTGACCCCGGGACAGAGGGAGGCTATGGCTACACCTTC.

The rearrangement uses TRBV4-3 and TRBJ1-1; D uncertain. The CDR3 sequence is 16 residues long. Germline CDR1 LGHNA, CDR2 YSLEER. Trimming left V 0 bases short and J 3 bases short, with 14 bases between. CDR3 region: CASSQDINFEDTEAFF. DNA for the CDR3: TGCGCCAGCAGCCAAGATATCAACTTCGAGGACACTGAAGCTTTCTTT.

A word on this clonotype: This may stem from a read error, because a much larger clone lies one nucleotide away. This chain links TRBV9 with TRBJ2-1; TRBD2 matches 11 bases. The germline gives CDR1 SGDLS, CDR2 YYNGEE. This CDR3 has 16 residues. J lost 8 bases, V lost 3 bases, and 10 bases had no gene match. The CDR3 sequence: CASSEGGSGRVDEQFF. The CDR3 DNA reads as TGTGCCAGCAGCGAGGGGGGTAGCGGGAGGGTTGATGAGCAGTTCTTC.

This clonotype was counted many times. The rearrangement uses TRBV11-2 and TRBJ2-7, with D perhaps matching TRBD1 (6 bases). The V end was cut by 5 bases, the J end by 5 bases, with 10 bases between. CDR1 and CDR2 from the germline V gene are SGHAT and FQNNGV. The CDR3 is 12 residues long. This chain's CDR3 is CASSARGNEQYF. The CDR3 DNA is TGTGCCAGCAGCGCCAGGGGAAACGAGCAGTACTTC.

The rearrangement uses TRBV15 and TRBJ2-5; 12 positions agree with TRBD2. The CDR3 runs 17 residues. The J segment lost 5 bases and the V segment lost 3 bases, leaving 10 bases of the junction unmatched. Per germline, CDR1 LNHNV and CDR2 YYDKDF (reference sequence). The DNA for the CDR3 is TGTGCCACCAGCAGCGGCGAGACTAGCGGGAGAGATGAGACCCAGTACTTC. Protein: CATSSGETSGRDETQYF.

This clonotype appeared many times. The gene calls are TRBV2 and TRBJ1-1; D gene ambiguous. This CDR3 region has 15 residues. The germline V and J ends were trimmed by 3 bases and 4 bases, with 15 bases remaining between them. In germline, CDR1 is SNHLY, CDR2 FYNNEI. The CDR3 here is CASSDIREMGTEAFF. CDR3 sequence (DNA): TGTGCCAGCAGTGATATAAGGGAGATGGGCACTGAAGCTTTCTTT.

The chain couples TRBV6-2 or TRBV6-3 to TRBJ2-7, with D perhaps matching TRBD1 (5 bases). CDR1 and CDR2 from the germline V gene are MNHEY and SVGEGT. CDR3 length: 14 amino acids. Trimming cost V 1 base and J 3 bases, with 10 bases left between them. CDR3 residues: CASSYLDTIYEQYF. The DNA of the CDR3 is TGTGCCAGCAGTTACTTGGACACTATCTACGAGCAGTACTTC.

The rearrangement uses TRBV5-1 and TRBJ1-4; 10 bases align to TRBD1. The germline gives CDR1 SGHRS, CDR2 YFSETQ. The junction had 8 bases not matched to a gene; V was cut back by 7 bases and J by 5 bases. The CDR3 is made up of 15 amino acids. CDR3 bases: TGCGCCAGCTGCCCCCAGGGACAGGGGAATGAAAAACTGTTTTTT. Its protein product is CASCPQGQGNEKLFF.

This clonotype was seen repeatedly, ten times or more. V and J are TRBV19 and TRBJ1-5, with unresolved D. V shed 5 bases and J shed 0 bases, with 11 bases lying between them. CDR3 size: 15 residues. The germline V gene encodes CDR1 LNHDA and CDR2 SQIVND (reference sequence). As DNA, the CDR3 is TGTGCCAGTAGTCTCGGGATTCATAGCAATCAGCCCCAGCATTTT. Its translation: CASSLGIHSNQPQHF.

This clonotype was found many times. The chain links TRBV30 to TRBJ1-5; D call uncertain. Germline values: CDR1 GTSNPN, CDR2 SVGIG (reference sequence). V gave up 2 bases and J gave up 3 bases, with 8 bases separating them. This CDR3 contains 13 residues. The chain's CDR3 is CAWSIAPNQPQHF. For the CDR3, the DNA is TGTGCCTGGAGTATTGCCCCCAATCAGCCCCAGCATTTT.

This chain links TRBV20-1 with TRBJ2-3; 16 bases line up with TRBD2. V was clipped by 6 bases and J by 5 bases; unmatched bases: 5. Germline V CDR1 and CDR2: DFQATT, SNEGSKA (reference sequence). There are 15 residues in the CDR3. The CDR3 DNA reads as TGCAGTGCGACCGGGACTAGCGGGAGGGAAGATACGCAGTATTTT. It translates to CSATGTSGREDTQYF.

This clonotype turned up a few times. The rearrangement joins TRBV10-1 to TRBJ2-3; 8 nucleotides line up with TRBD1. V lost 6 bases and J lost 3; bases outside the gene matches: 8. The CDR3 consists of 15 residues. The germline CDR1 and CDR2 sequences are WNHNN and SYGVQD (reference sequence). The CDR3 coding sequence is TGCGCCAGCAGCGACCCAGGGGGCGAAACAGATACGCAGTATTTT. Translated: CASSDPGGETDTQYF.

This clonotype was recorded at least ten times. J is TRBJ1-5 and V is TRBV2, with D maybe TRBD1 (6 bases). The germline gives CDR1 SNHLY, CDR2 FYNNEI. V dropped 6 bases and J dropped 5 bases, with 14 bases sitting between them. CDR3 length equals 14 residues. CDR3 DNA sequence: TGTGCCAGCAGGGGAGGACAGCCAGATCAGCCCCAGCATTTT. Protein product: CASRGGQPDQPQHF.

This clonotype was detected many times. The chain combines TRBV7-6 with TRBJ2-7, with D perhaps matching TRBD2 (7 bases). Germline CDR1 and CDR2: SGHVS and FNYEAQ. The CDR3 spans 14 residues. The ends were cut back, 0 bases at V and 4 bases at J, with 10 bases in the middle. CDR3 in DNA: TGTGCCAGCAGCTTAGCGGGAGGGGGGTACGAGCAGTACTTC. It is translated as CASSLAGGGYEQYF.

This clonotype was picked up a small number of times. The rearrangement uses TRBV4-3 and TRBJ2-7; D is ambiguous. The CDR3 is 14 residues long. Deletions cut 1 base from V and 2 bases from J, with 9 bases between. From germline, CDR1 is LGHNA and CDR2 YSLEER. Written as DNA, the CDR3 is TGCGCCAGCAGCCAAGGTGACGGAGCCTACGAGCAGTACTTC. It is translated as CASSQGDGAYEQYF.

In its sample, this clonotype was seen a few times. J is TRBJ2-2 and V is TRBV7-3; 7 positions agree with TRBD1. J was trimmed by 4 bases and V by 3 bases; bases with no gene match: 5. This CDR3 region has 15 residues. Per germline, CDR1 SGHTA and CDR2 FQGTGA. The CDR3 nucleotides read TGTGCCAGCAGCTTGACAGGGAGCTCCACCGGGGAGCTGTTTTTT. This codes for CASSLTGSSTGELFF.

This clonotype has only a few counts. The chain is built from TRBV7-9 and TRBJ1-2; D ambiguous. The germline V gene has CDR1 SEHNR and CDR2 FQNEAQ (reference sequence). This CDR3 is built from 13 residues. Trimming stripped 1 base from V and 4 bases from J, with 7 bases between. The CDR3 DNA is TGTGCCAGCAGCTTAGTACGTTTCTATGGCTACACCTTC. Amino acids: CASSLVRFYGYTF.

This sequence joins TRBV5-4 and TRBJ2-7; TRBD2 matches at 7 bases. The germline V gene encodes CDR1 SGHNT and CDR2 YYREEE (reference sequence). Trimming at V came to 4 bases and at J to 2 bases, leaving 6 bases not matched to a gene. This CDR3 is built from 14 residues. The CDR3 sequence is CASSAGAGAYEQYF. CDR3 sequence (DNA): TGTGCCAGCAGCGCGGGAGCCGGAGCCTACGAGCAGTACTTC.

The rearrangement uses TRBV5-1 and TRBJ2-5, with 7 bases lining up with TRBD2. The germline V gene has CDR1 SGHRS and CDR2 YFSETQ. V was clipped by 5 bases and J by 7 bases; unmatched bases: 8. The CDR3 length is 13 residues. As DNA, the CDR3 is TGCGCCAGCAGGCTGGGGGGGATGGGGACCCAGTACTTC. This translates into CASRLGGMGTQYF.

This clonotype was seen many times. This chain joins TRBV9 and TRBJ2-2; D is uncertain. V was trimmed by 2 bases and J by 3 bases, leaving 11 bases between them. Germline-derived CDR1 and CDR2 are SGDLS and YYNGEE. There are 15 residues in the CDR3. The CDR3 DNA follows: TGTGCCAGCAGCGTGGGTACGGGTTACACCGGGGAGCTGTTTTTT. Translated, it gives CASSVGTGYTGELFF. Based on the CDR3 plus reference TRBV9 and TRBJ2-2, the full variable domain is DSGVTQTPKHLITATGQRVTLRCSPRSGDLSVYWYQQSLDQGLQFLIQYYNGEERAKGNILERFSAQQFPDLHSELNLSSLELGDSALYFCASSVGTGYTGELFFGEGSRLTVL.

The V gene is TRBV3-1, the J gene TRBJ1-1; D might be TRBD1 (6 bases). V dropped 2 bases and J dropped 1 base, with 8 bases sitting between them. CDR1 LGHDT and CDR2 YNNKEL come from the germline V gene (reference sequence). The length of the CDR3 is 14 residues. The CDR3 here is CASSQLGANTEAFF. CDR3 in DNA: TGTGCCAGCAGCCAACTGGGGGCGAACACTGAAGCTTTCTTT. Filled out from reference TRBV3-1 and TRBJ1-1, the complete variable domain reads DTAVSQTPKYLVTQMGNDKSIKCEQNLGHDTMYWYKQDSKKFLKIMFSYNNKELIINETVPNRFSPKSPDKAHLNLHINSLELGDSAVYFCASSQLGANTEAFFGQGTRLTVV.

In this sample, this clonotype turned up many times. The V call is TRBV3-1, the J call TRBJ1-2, with unresolved D. The CDR3 spans 13 residues. Germline V gene lookup returns CDR1 LGHDT and CDR2 YNNKEL (reference sequence). V was pared by 4 bases and J by 8 bases, with 14 bases between. CDR3 residues: CASSLGLSMGYTF. For the CDR3, the DNA is TGTGCCAGCAGCCTTGGACTGTCCATGGGCTACACCTTC.

This clonotype was seen more than once but under ten times. Possible read error: a much larger clone is one base away. This sequence joins TRBV3-1 and TRBJ1-2; D may be TRBD1 (5 bases). Trimming shortened V by 4 bases and J by 8 bases, and 11 bases separated the two germline ends. This CDR3 has 12 amino acids. From germline, CDR1 is LGHDT and CDR2 YNNKEL (reference sequence). CDR3 region: CASSLGRGGYTF. The CDR3, as DNA: TGTGCCAGCAGCCTCGGACGGGGGGGCTACACCTTC.

Concerning this clonotype itself: A much more abundant neighbour one base away suggests this may be a read error. The V gene is TRBV18, the J gene TRBJ2-3; 7 bases align to TRBD1. V shed 2 bases and J 5 bases; nucleotides not matched to a gene: 7. Germline CDR1 KGHSH, CDR2 LQKENI. This CDR3 has 15 amino acids. CDR3 in DNA: TGTGCCAGCTCACCAGGACAGGAGGCAGGAGATACGCAGTATTTT. This gives the protein CASSPGQEAGDTQYF.